This is a list of T cell receptor beta chains from one sample in a study of shared T cell receptors in the human thymus. Clones were read by immunoSEQ multiplex PCR, and TCRdb kept only the in-frame ones, dropping some. The sample carries some 400,000 clones, 85% to 95% recorded once. Sequencing was performed on thymocytes. These receptors all stem from a human donor. Both conserved end residues are part of each CDR3. Fields, in order: D gene, J gene, V gene, clone size, CDR3 protein, CDR3 DNA. D genes are given only for firm matches. Clone size is given for some rows only: seen once, a few or many times, or a class if the clone is expanded.

D gene: TRBD2
J gene: TRBJ2-7
V gene: TRBV30
clone size: NA
CDR3 protein: CAWSVGLAGGGCEQYF
CDR3 DNA: TGTGCCTGGAGTGTCGGACTAGCGGGAGGGGGGTGCGAGCAGTACTTC

D gene: NA
J gene: TRBJ2-7
V gene: TRBV7-2
clone size: NA
CDR3 protein: CASSLKGYEQYF
CDR3 DNA: TGTGCCAGCAGCTTAAAAGGGTACGAGCAGTACTTC

D gene: NA
J gene: TRBJ1-2
V gene: TRBV20-1
clone size: NA
CDR3 protein: CSASPVYGYTF
CDR3 DNA: TGCAGTGCTAGCCCAGTTTATGGCTACACCTTC

D gene: NA
J gene: TRBJ1-2
V gene: TRBV6-1
clone size: NA
CDR3 protein: CASSEGGSGYTF
CDR3 DNA: TGTGCCAGCAGTGAAGGGGGGTCGGGCTACACCTTC

D gene: NA
J gene: TRBJ2-7
V gene: TRBV27
clone size: NA
CDR3 protein: CASSPRTGKRLAGDYEQYF
CDR3 DNA: TGTGCCAGCAGTCCGCGGACAGGGAAGCGGCTAGCGGGCGACTACGAGCAGTACTTC

D gene: TRBD2
J gene: TRBJ2-1
V gene: TRBV11-2
clone size: NA
CDR3 protein: CASSLDGSSGTAYNEQFF
CDR3 DNA: TGTGCCAGCAGCTTAGACGGCTCTAGCGGGACAGCCTACAATGAGCAGTTCTTC

D gene: TRBD2
J gene: TRBJ2-1
V gene: TRBV5-8
clone size: NA
CDR3 protein: CASENSGLAGGTSYEQFF
CDR3 DNA: TGTGCCAGCGAAAATTCAGGACTAGCGGGAGGGACGAGTTATGAGCAGTTCTTC

D gene: TRBD2
J gene: TRBJ2-5
V gene: TRBV4-1
clone size: once
CDR3 protein: CASSQELSGGPGETQYF
CDR3 DNA: TGCGCCAGCAGCCAAGAATTATCGGGAGGGCCTGGAGAGACCCAGTACTTC

D gene: TRBD1
J gene: TRBJ2-1
V gene: TRBV6-6
clone size: NA
CDR3 protein: CASSPGTGHHNEQFF
CDR3 DNA: TGTGCCAGCAGTCCCGGGACAGGACACCACAATGAGCAGTTCTTC

D gene: NA
J gene: TRBJ2-7
V gene: TRBV14
clone size: once
CDR3 protein: CASSQVGRARIEQYF
CDR3 DNA: TGTGCCAGCAGCCAAGTGGGTAGAGCCCGTATCGAGCAGTACTTC

D gene: NA
J gene: TRBJ2-7
V gene: TRBV25-1
clone size: NA
CDR3 protein: CASTVGNSYEQYF
CDR3 DNA: TGTGCCAGCACGGTTGGCAACTCCTACGAGCAGTACTTC

D gene: NA
J gene: TRBJ1-5
V gene: TRBV6-6
clone size: NA
CDR3 protein: CASSYSWPYSNQPQHF
CDR3 DNA: TGTGCCAGCAGTTACTCTTGGCCTTATAGCAATCAGCCCCAGCATTTT

D gene: TRBD1
J gene: TRBJ2-7
V gene: TRBV7-2
clone size: NA
CDR3 protein: CASSVWDRGPGEQYF
CDR3 DNA: TGTGCCAGCAGCGTGTGGGACAGGGGGCCGGGCGAGCAGTACTTC

D gene: TRBD1
J gene: TRBJ2-1
V gene: TRBV11-2
clone size: NA
CDR3 protein: CASTLYGTGLNNEQFF
CDR3 DNA: TGTGCCAGCACCCTATACGGGACAGGATTAAACAATGAGCAGTTCTTC

D gene: TRBD2
J gene: TRBJ2-4
V gene: TRBV5-1
clone size: NA
CDR3 protein: CASSLKAGGKENIQYF
CDR3 DNA: TGCGCCAGCAGCCTCAAAGCGGGAGGCAAAGAAAACATTCAGTACTTC

D gene: NA
J gene: TRBJ2-5
V gene: TRBV27
clone size: once
CDR3 protein: CASRHRESQETQYF
CDR3 DNA: TGTGCCAGCAGGCACAGGGAATCGCAAGAGACCCAGTACTTC

D gene: NA
J gene: TRBJ2-1
V gene: TRBV4-3
clone size: NA
CDR3 protein: CASSQGQTGHEQFF
CDR3 DNA: TGCGCCAGCAGCCAAGGACAGACGGGCCATGAGCAGTTCTTC

D gene: NA
J gene: TRBJ2-7
V gene: TRBV25-1
clone size: NA
CDR3 protein: CASSEEGAGRYEQYF
CDR3 DNA: TGTGCCAGCAGTGAAGAGGGCGCAGGGCGTTACGAGCAGTACTTC

D gene: NA
J gene: TRBJ1-1
V gene: TRBV28
clone size: NA
CDR3 protein: CASSFSVQILQNTEAFF
CDR3 DNA: TGTGCCAGCAGTTTTTCGGTACAAATACTTCAGAACACTGAAGCTTTCTTT

D gene: TRBD2
J gene: TRBJ2-5
V gene: TRBV12-5
clone size: NA
CDR3 protein: CASADTSGRAQETQYF
CDR3 DNA: TGTGCTAGTGCCGACACTAGCGGGAGGGCCCAAGAGACCCAGTACTTC

D gene: NA
J gene: TRBJ2-2
V gene: TRBV7-6
clone size: NA
CDR3 protein: CASSRGAYNTGELFF
CDR3 DNA: TGTGCCAGCAGCCGGGGGGCCTACAACACCGGGGAGCTGTTTTTT

D gene: NA
J gene: TRBJ2-5
V gene: TRBV9
clone size: NA
CDR3 protein: CASSPTRGPQETQYF
CDR3 DNA: TGTGCCAGCAGCCCCACCCGGGGACCCCAAGAGACCCAGTACTTC

D gene: NA
J gene: TRBJ2-7
V gene: TRBV5-5
clone size: NA
CDR3 protein: CASSLERDTGRQEQYF
CDR3 DNA: TGTGCCAGCAGCTTGGAACGGGACACGGGACGTCAGGAGCAGTACTTC

D gene: NA
J gene: TRBJ2-7
V gene: TRBV29-1
clone size: NA
CDR3 protein: CSVNSADLYEQYF
CDR3 DNA: TGCAGCGTTAATTCGGCAGATCTCTACGAGCAGTACTTC

D gene: TRBD2
J gene: TRBJ2-7
V gene: TRBV13
clone size: NA
CDR3 protein: CASSSSGRSLEQYF
CDR3 DNA: TGTGCCAGCAGCTCTAGCGGGAGGTCTCTCGAGCAGTACTTC

D gene: NA
J gene: TRBJ2-2
V gene: TRBV18
clone size: NA
CDR3 protein: CASSPGLTRGGELFF
CDR3 DNA: TGTGCCAGCTCACCGGGACTCACCCGAGGCGGGGAGCTGTTTTTT

D gene: TRBD1
J gene: TRBJ1-3
V gene: TRBV7-9
clone size: NA
CDR3 protein: CASSPRTGKGNTIYF
CDR3 DNA: TGTGCCAGCAGCCCCAGGACAGGGAAGGGAAACACCATATATTTT

D gene: TRBD2
J gene: TRBJ2-5
V gene: TRBV18
clone size: NA
CDR3 protein: CASSGTSGRAEETQYF
CDR3 DNA: TGTGCCAGCTCAGGGACTAGCGGGAGGGCCGAGGAGACCCAGTACTTC

D gene: NA
J gene: TRBJ2-2
V gene: TRBV9
clone size: NA
CDR3 protein: CASSVWSGELFF
CDR3 DNA: TGTGCCAGCAGCGTATGGTCCGGGGAGCTGTTTTTT

D gene: TRBD2
J gene: TRBJ2-7
V gene: TRBV27
clone size: NA
CDR3 protein: CASSFGRAKYEQYF
CDR3 DNA: TGTGCCAGCAGTTTCGGGAGGGCCAAGTACGAGCAGTACTTC

D gene: NA
J gene: TRBJ1-2
V gene: TRBV27
clone size: NA
CDR3 protein: CASRKKPDGYTF
CDR3 DNA: TGTGCCAGCAGGAAGAAGCCAGATGGCTACACCTTC

D gene: NA
J gene: TRBJ1-5
V gene: TRBV18
clone size: NA
CDR3 protein: CASSLSAAGQNQPQHF
CDR3 DNA: TGTGCCAGCTCACTTAGCGCCGCAGGGCAAAATCAGCCCCAGCATTTT

D gene: NA
J gene: TRBJ2-2
V gene: TRBV27
clone size: NA
CDR3 protein: CASSLSETAANTGELFF
CDR3 DNA: TGTGCCAGCAGTTTATCTGAGACGGCCGCGAACACCGGGGAGCTGTTTTTT

D gene: NA
J gene: TRBJ2-1
V gene: TRBV11-3
clone size: NA
CDR3 protein: CASSFGGINNEQFF
CDR3 DNA: TGTGCCAGCAGCTTCGGAGGGATAAACAATGAGCAGTTCTTC

D gene: NA
J gene: TRBJ1-1
V gene: TRBV27
clone size: NA
CDR3 protein: CASSLSPRRLSTEAFF
CDR3 DNA: TGTGCCAGCAGTTTATCGCCCCGGAGGCTCAGCACTGAAGCTTTCTTT

D gene: TRBD2
J gene: TRBJ2-3
V gene: TRBV5-1
clone size: NA
CDR3 protein: CASSPGLAGGGADTQYF
CDR3 DNA: TGCGCCAGCAGCCCTGGACTAGCTGGGGGAGGGGCAGATACGCAGTATTTT

D gene: TRBD2
J gene: TRBJ2-2
V gene: TRBV7-9
clone size: NA
CDR3 protein: CASSSPGTSGSFTGELFF
CDR3 DNA: TGTGCCAGCAGCTCCCCCGGGACTAGCGGGAGTTTTACCGGGGAGCTGTTTTTT

D gene: TRBD2
J gene: TRBJ2-7
V gene: TRBV14
clone size: NA
CDR3 protein: CASSQELGIRASGTSYEQYF
CDR3 DNA: TGTGCCAGCAGCCAAGAGCTCGGGATCCGGGCTAGCGGGACGTCCTACGAGCAGTACTTC

D gene: TRBD2
J gene: TRBJ2-7
V gene: TRBV19
clone size: NA
CDR3 protein: CASHSPALAGVSYEQYF
CDR3 DNA: TGTGCCAGTCATTCCCCCGCACTAGCGGGGGTTTCCTACGAGCAGTACTTC

D gene: NA
J gene: TRBJ1-1
V gene: TRBV19
clone size: few
CDR3 protein: CASKTGNTEAFF
CDR3 DNA: TGTGCCAGTAAGACAGGTAACACTGAAGCTTTCTTT